Sequencing of this TCR beta chain was carried out in a study of blood T cell repertoires in COVID-19. Study-level background: Nucleic acid was either cDNA or gDNA, and it came from T cells, B-cell-depleted T cells, or PBMCs.

As processed by the authors: Quantification of nucleated cells was approximated via reference gene primer amplification. Profiling relied on immunoSEQ multiplex PCR, and the TCRdb table lists in-frame clones only, not all of them. That table furnishes V, J and clone size, whereas the DNA furnished D and trimming. The table shows a few hundred thousand clones, with around 86% occurring only once. CDR1 LNHNV and CDR2 YYDKDF come from the germline V gene (reference sequence). Trimming shortened V by 0 bases and J by 6 bases, and 12 bases separated the two germline ends. The CDR3 has 15 residues. This chain connects TRBV15 to TRBJ1-5; D possibly corresponds to TRBD1 (6 bases). This receptor was identified in a man between 35 and 55 years old who had recovered from COVID-19. The specimen was peripheral blood. CDR3: CATSREHRESQPQHF. DNA of the CDR3: TGTGCCACCAGCAGAGAACACAGGGAAAGTCAGCCCCAGCATTTT. The entire variable domain, with the rest obtained from reference TRBV15 and TRBJ1-5, is as follows: DAMVIQNPRYQVTQFGKPVTLSCSQTLNHNVMYWYQQKSSQAPKLLFHYYDKDFNNEADTPDNFQSRRPNTSFCFLDIRSPGLGDTAMYLCATSREHRESQPQHFGDGTRLSIL.